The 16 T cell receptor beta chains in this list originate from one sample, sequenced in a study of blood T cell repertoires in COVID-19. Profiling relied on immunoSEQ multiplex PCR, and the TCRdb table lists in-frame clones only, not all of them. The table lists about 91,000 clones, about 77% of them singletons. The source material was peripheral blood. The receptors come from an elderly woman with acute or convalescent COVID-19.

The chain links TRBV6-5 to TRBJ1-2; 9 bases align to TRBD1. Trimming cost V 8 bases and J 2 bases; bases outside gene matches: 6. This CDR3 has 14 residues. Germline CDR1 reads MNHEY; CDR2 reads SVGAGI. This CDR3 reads CASLYGQGNYGYTF. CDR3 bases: TGTGCCAGCCTTTACGGACAGGGGAACTATGGCTACACCTTC.

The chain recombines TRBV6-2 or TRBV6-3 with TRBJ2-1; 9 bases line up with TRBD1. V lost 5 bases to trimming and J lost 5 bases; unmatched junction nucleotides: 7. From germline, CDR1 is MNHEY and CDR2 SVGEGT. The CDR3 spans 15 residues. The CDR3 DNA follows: TGTGCCAGCAGTCCGAACAGGGGGCAGGACAATGAGCAGTTCTTC. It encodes CASSPNRGQDNEQFF.

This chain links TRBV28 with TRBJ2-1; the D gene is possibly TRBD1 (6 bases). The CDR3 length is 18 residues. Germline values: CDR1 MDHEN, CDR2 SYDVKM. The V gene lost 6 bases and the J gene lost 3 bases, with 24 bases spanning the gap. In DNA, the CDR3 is TGTGCCAGCAGACCCCGAGGGTACAGGGTTGTTGTCTACAATGAGCAGTTCTTC. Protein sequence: CASRPRGYRVVVYNEQFF.

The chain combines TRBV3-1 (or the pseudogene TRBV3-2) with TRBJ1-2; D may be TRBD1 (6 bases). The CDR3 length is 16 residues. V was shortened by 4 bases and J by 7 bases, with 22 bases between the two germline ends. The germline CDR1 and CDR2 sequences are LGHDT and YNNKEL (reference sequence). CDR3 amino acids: CASSLQGRDWLGGYTF. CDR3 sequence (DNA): TGTGCCAGCAGCCTTCAGGGGAGGGATTGGTTAGGTGGCTACACCTTC.

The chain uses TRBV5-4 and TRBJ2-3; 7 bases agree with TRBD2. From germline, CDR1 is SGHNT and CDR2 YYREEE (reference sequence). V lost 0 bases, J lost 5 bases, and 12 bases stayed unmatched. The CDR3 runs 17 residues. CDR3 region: CASSLGTGGGMGDTQYF. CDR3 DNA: TGTGCCAGCAGCTTGGGGACGGGCGGGGGAATGGGAGATACGCAGTATTTT.

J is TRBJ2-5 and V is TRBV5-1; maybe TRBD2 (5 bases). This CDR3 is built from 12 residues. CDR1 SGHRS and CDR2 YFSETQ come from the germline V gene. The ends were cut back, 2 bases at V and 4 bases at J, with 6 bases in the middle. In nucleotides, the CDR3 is TGCGCCAGCAGCTTTAGCGCAGAGACCCAGTACTTC. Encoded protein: CASSFSAETQYF.

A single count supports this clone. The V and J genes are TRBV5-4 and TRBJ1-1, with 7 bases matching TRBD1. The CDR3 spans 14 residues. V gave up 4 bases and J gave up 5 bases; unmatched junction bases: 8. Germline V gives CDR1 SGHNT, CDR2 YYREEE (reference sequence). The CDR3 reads CASSPQGVGTEAFF. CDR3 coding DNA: TGTGCCAGCAGCCCGCAGGGGGTAGGAACTGAAGCTTTCTTT.

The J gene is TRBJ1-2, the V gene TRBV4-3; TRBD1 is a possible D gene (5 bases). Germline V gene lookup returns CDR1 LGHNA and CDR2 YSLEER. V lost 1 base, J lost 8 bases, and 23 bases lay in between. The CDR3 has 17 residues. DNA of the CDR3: TGCGCCAGCAGCCAAGGACCCCAAAGCGGGGACGCGGGCGGCTACACCTTC. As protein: CASSQGPQSGDAGGYTF.

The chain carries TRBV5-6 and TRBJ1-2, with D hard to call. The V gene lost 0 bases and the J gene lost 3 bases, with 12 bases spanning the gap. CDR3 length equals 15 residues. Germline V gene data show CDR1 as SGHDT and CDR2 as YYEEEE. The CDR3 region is CASSLAGGHYYGYTF. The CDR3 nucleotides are TGTGCCAGCAGCTTGGCCGGTGGGCATTACTATGGCTACACCTTC.

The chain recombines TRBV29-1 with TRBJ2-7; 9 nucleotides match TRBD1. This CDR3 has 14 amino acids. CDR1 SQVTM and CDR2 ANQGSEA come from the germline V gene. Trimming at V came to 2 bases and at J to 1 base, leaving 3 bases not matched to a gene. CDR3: CSVERGTGSYEQYF. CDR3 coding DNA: TGCAGCGTTGAACGAGGGACAGGGTCCTACGAGCAGTACTTC.

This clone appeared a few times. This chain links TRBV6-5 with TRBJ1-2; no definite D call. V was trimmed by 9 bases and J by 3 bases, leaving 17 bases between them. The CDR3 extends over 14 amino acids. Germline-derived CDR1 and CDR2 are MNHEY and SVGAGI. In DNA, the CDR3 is TGTGCCAGTCGGGGAAACAGAGAAGACTATGGCTACACCTTC. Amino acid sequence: CASRGNREDYGYTF.

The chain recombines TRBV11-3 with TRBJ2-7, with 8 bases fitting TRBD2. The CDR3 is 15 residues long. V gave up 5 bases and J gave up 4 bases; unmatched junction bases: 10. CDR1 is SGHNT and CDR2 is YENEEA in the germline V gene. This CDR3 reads CASSQTGTRFYEQYF. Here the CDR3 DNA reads TGTGCCAGCAGCCAAACCGGGACTAGATTTTACGAGCAGTACTTC.

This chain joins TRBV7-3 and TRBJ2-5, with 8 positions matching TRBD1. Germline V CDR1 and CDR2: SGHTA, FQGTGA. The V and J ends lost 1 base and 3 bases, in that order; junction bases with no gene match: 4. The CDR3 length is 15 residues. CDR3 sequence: CASSLNGQGEETQYF. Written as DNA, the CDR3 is TGTGCCAGCAGCTTAAATGGACAGGGAGAAGAGACCCAGTACTTC.

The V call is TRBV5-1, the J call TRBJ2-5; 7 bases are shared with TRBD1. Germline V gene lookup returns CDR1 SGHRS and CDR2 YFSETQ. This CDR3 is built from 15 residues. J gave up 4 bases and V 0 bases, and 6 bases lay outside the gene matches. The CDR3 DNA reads TGCGCCAGCAGCTTGGAAGGGGGCAGAAGAGAGACCCAGTACTTC. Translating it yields CASSLEGGRRETQYF. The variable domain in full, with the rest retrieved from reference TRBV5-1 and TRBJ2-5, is KAGVTQTPRYLIKTRGQQVTLSCSPISGHRSVSWYQQTPGQGLQFLFEYFSETQRNKGNFPGRFSGRQFSNSRSEMNVSTLELGDSALYLCASSLEGGRRETQYFGPGTRLLVL.

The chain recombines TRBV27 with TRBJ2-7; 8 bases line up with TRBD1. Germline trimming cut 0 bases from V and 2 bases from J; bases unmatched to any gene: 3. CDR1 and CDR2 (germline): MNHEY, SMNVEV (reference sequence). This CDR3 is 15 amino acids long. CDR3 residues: CASSLSTGGPYEQYF. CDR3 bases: TGTGCCAGCAGTTTATCCACAGGGGGGCCCTACGAGCAGTACTTC.

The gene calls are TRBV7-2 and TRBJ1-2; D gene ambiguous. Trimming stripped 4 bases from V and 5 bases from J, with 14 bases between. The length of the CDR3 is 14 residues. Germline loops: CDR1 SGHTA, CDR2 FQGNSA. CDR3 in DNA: TGTGCCAGCAGCTCCCAGAGGGCACGATATGGCTACACCTTC. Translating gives CASSSQRARYGYTF.